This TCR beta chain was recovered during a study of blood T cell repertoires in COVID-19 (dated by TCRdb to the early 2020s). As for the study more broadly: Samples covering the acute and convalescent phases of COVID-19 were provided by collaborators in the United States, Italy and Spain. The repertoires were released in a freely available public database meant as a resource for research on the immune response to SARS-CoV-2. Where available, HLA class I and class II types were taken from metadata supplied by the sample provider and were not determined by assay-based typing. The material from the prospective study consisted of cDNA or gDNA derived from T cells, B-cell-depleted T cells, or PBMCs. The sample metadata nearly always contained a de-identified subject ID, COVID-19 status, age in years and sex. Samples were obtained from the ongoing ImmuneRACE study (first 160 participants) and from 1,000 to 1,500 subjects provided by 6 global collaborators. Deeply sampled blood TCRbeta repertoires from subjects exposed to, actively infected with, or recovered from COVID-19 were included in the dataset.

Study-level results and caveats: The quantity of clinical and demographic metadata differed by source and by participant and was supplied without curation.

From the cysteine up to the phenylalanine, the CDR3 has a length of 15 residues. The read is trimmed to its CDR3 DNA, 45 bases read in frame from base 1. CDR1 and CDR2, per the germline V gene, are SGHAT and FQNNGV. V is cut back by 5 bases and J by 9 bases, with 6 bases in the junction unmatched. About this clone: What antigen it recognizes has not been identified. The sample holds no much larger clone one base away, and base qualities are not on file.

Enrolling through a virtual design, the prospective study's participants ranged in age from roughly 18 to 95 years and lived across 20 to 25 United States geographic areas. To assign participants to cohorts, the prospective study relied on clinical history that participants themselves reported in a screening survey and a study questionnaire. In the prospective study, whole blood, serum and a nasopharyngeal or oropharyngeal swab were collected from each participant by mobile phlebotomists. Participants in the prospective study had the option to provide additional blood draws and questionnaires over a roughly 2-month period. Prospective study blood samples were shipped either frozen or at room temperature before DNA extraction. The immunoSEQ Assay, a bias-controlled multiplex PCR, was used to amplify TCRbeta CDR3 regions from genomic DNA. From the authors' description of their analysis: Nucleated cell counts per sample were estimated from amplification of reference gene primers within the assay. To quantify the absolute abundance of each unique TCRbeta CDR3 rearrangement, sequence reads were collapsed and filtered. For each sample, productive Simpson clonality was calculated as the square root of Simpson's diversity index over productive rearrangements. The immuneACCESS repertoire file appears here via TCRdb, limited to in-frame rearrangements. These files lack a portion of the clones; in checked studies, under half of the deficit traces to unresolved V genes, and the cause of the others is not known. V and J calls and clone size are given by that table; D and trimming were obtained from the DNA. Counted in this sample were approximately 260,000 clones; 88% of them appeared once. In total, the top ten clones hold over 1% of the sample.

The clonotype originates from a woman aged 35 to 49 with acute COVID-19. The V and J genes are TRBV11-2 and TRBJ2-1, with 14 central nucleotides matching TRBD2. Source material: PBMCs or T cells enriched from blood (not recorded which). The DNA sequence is TGTGCCAGCAGCGTAGGGACTAGCGGGAGATCTGAGCAGTTCTTC. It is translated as CASSVGTSGRSEQFF.